This T cell receptor beta chain was retrieved from a study of shared clonotypes between healthy human individuals. Study-wide results and limits: Rarefaction showed sorted-subset sequencing was incomplete despite large depth.

In the naive CD8 group, cells lacked CD45RO and were positively selected for CCR7, so terminally differentiated effector memory CD45RA+ cells were left out. Measured with immunoSEQ multiplex PCR; TCRdb has only the in-frame clones, and not every one. The profile shows hundreds of thousands of clones, roughly 98% of them singletons. This clone was seen only once. Its antigen is still unknown. Trimming took off 2 bases at V and 2 bases at J, with 15 bases between the two ends. The CDR3 covers 16 residues. CDR1 and CDR2 (germline): KGHSY, FQNENV. The sequencing sample was made of naive CD8+ T cells sorted from blood. The source is a man aged 30 to 39 in good health. V usage is TRBV16 and J usage is TRBJ2-5, with D maybe TRBD1 (6 bases). The CDR3 protein is CASSQLGARLQETQYF. Written as DNA, the CDR3 is TGTGCCAGCAGCCAACTGGGGGCGAGGTTGCAAGAGACCCAGTACTTC. The full variable domain, with the rest looked up from reference TRBV16 and TRBJ2-5, is GEEVAQTPKHLVRGEGQKAKLYCAPIKGHSYVFWYQQVLKNEFKFLISFQNENVFDETGMPKERFSAKCLPNSPCSLEIQATKLEDSAVYFCASSQLGARLQETQYFGPGTRLLVL.